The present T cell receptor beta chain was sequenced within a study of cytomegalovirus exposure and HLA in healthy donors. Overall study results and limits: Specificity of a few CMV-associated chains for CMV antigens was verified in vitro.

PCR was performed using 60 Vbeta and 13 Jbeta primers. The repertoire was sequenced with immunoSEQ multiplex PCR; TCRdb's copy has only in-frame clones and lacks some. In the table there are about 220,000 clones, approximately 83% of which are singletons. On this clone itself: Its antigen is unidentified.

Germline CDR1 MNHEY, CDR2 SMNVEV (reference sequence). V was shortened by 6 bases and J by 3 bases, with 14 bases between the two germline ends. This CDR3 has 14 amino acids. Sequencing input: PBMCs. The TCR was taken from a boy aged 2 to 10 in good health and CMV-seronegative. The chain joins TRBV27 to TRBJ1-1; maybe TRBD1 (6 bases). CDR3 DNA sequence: TGTGCCAGCAGCCTAGGGGGGGCGCACACTGAAGCTTTCTTT. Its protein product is CASSLGGAHTEAFF.